Below are 23 T cell receptor beta chains sequenced from a single sample in a study of cytomegalovirus exposure and HLA in healthy donors. PCR amplification relied on 60 Vbeta primers (plus 13 Jbeta primers). Libraries were prepared by immunoSEQ multiplex PCR; TCRdb keeps only in-frame clonotypes and omits some of them. The sample lists 150,000 to 200,000 clones; 71% were seen once. The material sequenced was PBMCs. These receptors all stem from a woman in her 30s in good health and CMV-seronegative.

This rearrangement joins TRBV28 to TRBJ2-3; 9 bases are a match to TRBD2. Per the germline V gene, CDR1 is MDHEN and CDR2 is SYDVKM. The CDR3 contains 14 residues. Unmatched junction bases numbered 1, after V lost 5 bases and J lost 1 base. The CDR3 DNA follows: TGTGCCAGCAGTCGACTAGCGGGCACAGATACGCAGTATTTT. Translation gives CASSRLAGTDTQYF.

This clone was observed a few times. The chain combines TRBV5-6 with TRBJ1-4; TRBD1 agrees at 8 bases. Germline V lookup: CDR1 SGHDT, CDR2 YYEEEE. With V trimmed by 4 bases and J by 2 bases, 16 bases remained unmatched. CDR3 length: 19 residues. As DNA, the CDR3 is TGTGCCAGCAGCGGGGTGTACGGCAGGGGGCGCTTCACTAATGAAAAACTGTTTTTT. It codes for CASSGVYGRGRFTNEKLFF. Drawing the rest from reference TRBV5-6 and TRBJ1-4, the complete variable domain is DAGVTQSPTHLIKTRGQQVTLRCSPKSGHDTVSWYQQALGQGPQFIFQYYEEEERQRGNFPDRFSGHQFPNYSSELNVNALLLGDSALYLCASSGVYGRGRFTNEKLFFGSGTQLSVL.

This rearrangement joins TRBV4-1 to TRBJ2-7, with TRBD1 identical over 9 bases. The germline V gene encodes CDR1 MGHRA and CDR2 YSYEKL. The V segment lost 2 bases and the J segment 3 bases; nucleotides outside the gene matches: 11. The CDR3 covers 17 residues. This chain's CDR3 is CASSQPPWPGQGYEQYF. DNA for the CDR3: TGCGCCAGCAGCCAACCCCCCTGGCCGGGACAGGGCTACGAGCAGTACTTC.

This clone was observed a few times. The chain links TRBV27 to TRBJ2-5, with D possibly matching TRBD1 (6 bases). This CDR3 comprises 15 residues. Germline V gene data show CDR1 as MNHEY and CDR2 as SMNVEV (reference sequence). V gave up 8 bases and J gave up 5 bases, with 21 bases separating them. This CDR3 reads CASAQRGRGEETQYF. In DNA, the CDR3 is TGTGCCAGCGCCCAAAGGGGGAGAGGGGAGGAGACCCAGTACTTC.

This clone showed up just once. The chain has TRBV13 and TRBJ2-7; 11 nucleotides agree with TRBD1. This CDR3 region has 14 residues. V shed 5 bases, J shed 3 bases, and the junction held 3 bases outside the gene matches. Germline V CDR1 and CDR2: PRHDT, FYEKMQ (reference sequence). Written as DNA, the CDR3 is TGTGCCAGCAGCCCGGGACAGGGGGACTACGAGCAGTACTTC. Translating it yields CASSPGQGDYEQYF.

V is TRBV7-9 and J is TRBJ2-5; 8 positions agree with TRBD2. V lost 4 bases and J lost 4; bases outside the gene matches: 11. CDR3 size: 16 residues. Germline V gives CDR1 SEHNR, CDR2 FQNEAQ (reference sequence). In nucleotides, the CDR3 is TGTGCCAGCAGCTATGGGACTAGTGGGATCCCAGAGACCCAGTACTTC. Amino acid sequence: CASSYGTSGIPETQYF.

CDR3 region: CASSLGQALTEAFF. CDR3 bases: TGTGCCAGCAGCTTGGGACAGGCGCTCACTGAAGCTTTCTTT. The chain uses TRBV7-2 and TRBJ1-1; 8 positions agree with TRBD1. The V segment lost 3 bases and the J segment 4 bases; nucleotides outside the gene matches: 4. Germline lookup yields CDR1 SGHTA and CDR2 FQGNSA. The CDR3 has 14 amino acids.

The V call is TRBV4-2, the J call TRBJ2-3, with 13 bases matching TRBD2. Unmatched junction bases numbered 3, after V lost 3 bases and J lost 3 bases. This CDR3 has 16 amino acids. The germline V gene encodes CDR1 LGHNA and CDR2 YNFKEQ. The CDR3 sequence is CASSQELAGGTDTQYF. The CDR3 DNA follows: TGTGCCAGCAGCCAGGAACTAGCGGGAGGGACAGATACGCAGTATTTT.

This clone was recorded a few times. The rearrangement uses TRBV7-9 and TRBJ2-5; D gene ambiguous. The CDR3 consists of 14 residues. In germline, CDR1 is SEHNR, CDR2 FQNEAQ (reference sequence). V dropped 1 base and J dropped 5 bases, with 11 bases sitting between them. This CDR3 is CASSLVVPPETQYF. Written as DNA, the CDR3 is TGTGCCAGCAGCTTAGTAGTCCCTCCGGAGACCCAGTACTTC.

The J gene is TRBJ1-6, the V gene TRBV6-1; no reliable D call. The CDR3 is 14 residues long. In germline, CDR1 is MNHNS, CDR2 SASEGT. Trimming left V 6 bases short and J 13 bases short, with 19 bases between. This CDR3 is CASRSGSSRSPLHF. In nucleotides, the CDR3 is TGTGCCAGCAGGTCCGGGAGTTCTCGATCGCCCCTCCACTTT.

The genes are TRBV7-9 and TRBJ2-3; TRBD1 matches 7 bases. The germline gives CDR1 SEHNR, CDR2 FQNEAQ (reference sequence). There are 16 residues in the CDR3. The V and J ends lost 7 bases and 2 bases, in that order; junction bases with no gene match: 12. CDR3 amino acids: CASTPPGTEFTDTQYF. CDR3 nucleotides: TGTGCCAGCACTCCACCCGGGACAGAATTCACAGATACGCAGTATTTT.

The V and J genes are TRBV4-3 and TRBJ1-6, with D perhaps matching TRBD1 (6 bases). This CDR3 has 14 residues. The germline V gene encodes CDR1 LGHNA and CDR2 YSLEER. V gave up 4 bases and J gave up 4 bases, with 8 bases separating them. The CDR3 loop reads CASSLGQYNSPLHF. CDR3 nucleotide sequence: TGCGCCAGCAGCCTAGGACAGTATAATTCACCCCTCCACTTT.

The gene calls are TRBV4-3 and TRBJ2-5, with D maybe TRBD2 (5 bases). Trimming took off 0 bases at V and 7 bases at J, with 12 bases between the two ends. The CDR3 contains 14 residues. Germline V gives CDR1 LGHNA, CDR2 YSLEER. CDR3 in amino acids: CASSQEGDYGTQYF. CDR3 coding DNA: TGCGCCAGCAGCCAAGAGGGAGATTACGGGACCCAGTACTTC.

The chain recombines TRBV30 with TRBJ1-2, with 9 bases matching TRBD1. The CDR3 consists of 13 residues. The J segment lost 7 bases and the V segment lost 4 bases, leaving 7 bases of the junction unmatched. Per germline, CDR1 GTSNPN and CDR2 SVGIG (reference sequence). The CDR3 is CAWNPGQGFGYTF. The CDR3 bases are TGTGCCTGGAACCCGGGACAGGGATTTGGCTACACCTTC.

The genes are TRBV4-2 and TRBJ2-1; 11 bases fit TRBD2. The CDR3 runs to 15 residues. The germline V gene has CDR1 LGHNA and CDR2 YNFKEQ. V was pared by 0 bases and J by 7 bases, with 2 bases of the junction left unmatched. DNA for the CDR3: TGTGCCAGCAGCCAAGAACTAGCGGGAGTTAATGAGCAGTTCTTC. It specifies CASSQELAGVNEQFF.

Remarks on this clone: Other DNA variants within this sample encode the same CDR3. The J gene is TRBJ2-5, the V gene TRBV5-1, with D hard to call. V lost 2 bases to trimming and J lost 5 bases, with 4 bases between them. This CDR3 contains 11 residues. Germline V gene sequence: CDR1 SGHRS, CDR2 YFSETQ. CDR3 sequence reads: CASSFEETQYF. The DNA for the CDR3 is TGCGCCAGCAGCTTTGAGGAGACCCAGTACTTC. Full variable domain (rest looked up from reference TRBV5-1 and TRBJ2-5): KAGVTQTPRYLIKTRGQQVTLSCSPISGHRSVSWYQQTPGQGLQFLFEYFSETQRNKGNFPGRFSGRQFSNSRSEMNVSTLELGDSALYLCASSFEETQYFGPGTRLLVL.

The V call is TRBV5-6, the J call TRBJ2-5, with 13 bases that match TRBD2. Germline V lookup: CDR1 SGHDT, CDR2 YYEEEE. This CDR3 comprises 16 residues. V was clipped by 0 bases and J by 5 bases; unmatched bases: 4. The CDR3 nucleotides read TGTGCCAGCAGCTTGGCGGGACTAGCGGGGTTGGAGACCCAGTACTTC. This encodes CASSLAGLAGLETQYF.

This clone has just one count. This chain connects TRBV5-6 to TRBJ2-7; the D gene is possibly TRBD2 (6 bases). V was cut by 4 bases and J by 0 bases, with 11 bases left in between. The CDR3 is 14 residues long. Germline V lookup: CDR1 SGHDT, CDR2 YYEEEE. The CDR3 DNA follows: TGTGCCAGCAGCCTCCCCGGGAGCTCCTACGAGCAGTACTTC. Translated: CASSLPGSSYEQYF. Supplemented by reference TRBV5-6 and TRBJ2-7, the full variable domain reads DAGVTQSPTHLIKTRGQQVTLRCSPKSGHDTVSWYQQALGQGPQFIFQYYEEEERQRGNFPDRFSGHQFPNYSSELNVNALLLGDSALYLCASSLPGSSYEQYFGPGTRLTVT.

CDR3 loop: CASSLGLADYNEQFF. CDR3 coding DNA: TGTGCCAGCAGCTTGGGACTAGCGGACTACAATGAGCAGTTCTTC. The chain has TRBV7-3 and TRBJ2-1; TRBD2 agrees at 11 bases. Germline V gene sequence: CDR1 SGHTA, CDR2 FQGTGA. The CDR3 spans 15 residues. With V trimmed by 3 bases and J by 3 bases, 1 base remained unmatched.

This rearrangement joins TRBV28 to TRBJ2-1; D is unclear. The CDR3 sequence is 13 residues long. Trimming stripped 1 base from V and 7 bases from J, with 8 bases between. The germline V gene has CDR1 MDHEN and CDR2 SYDVKM. CDR3 protein: CASSLFSRNEQFF. CDR3 DNA sequence: TGTGCCAGCAGTTTATTCTCTAGGAATGAGCAGTTCTTC.

The table lists this clone with a count of one. V gene TRBV27 combines with J gene TRBJ2-2, with 7 bases that match TRBD2. This CDR3 comprises 16 residues. Germline assignment: CDR1 MNHEY and CDR2 SMNVEV (reference sequence). Losses at the gene ends were 2 bases for V and 1 base for J; bases not matched to a gene: 4. The CDR3 loop reads CASSLDGGWNTGELFF. CDR3 bases: TGTGCCAGCAGTTTAGACGGGGGGTGGAACACCGGGGAGCTGTTTTTT.

The rearrangement uses TRBV9 and TRBJ2-1, with 12 bases matching TRBD2. The CDR3 loop spans 16 amino acids. V trimming: 4 bases; J trimming: 7 bases; junction bases outside the gene matches: 9. CDR1 is SGDLS and CDR2 is YYNGEE in the germline V gene. The CDR3 loop reads CASSFRASGGVNEQFF. The DNA of the CDR3 is TGTGCCAGCAGCTTCCGGGCTAGCGGGGGGGTTAATGAGCAGTTCTTC.

The CDR3 nucleotides read TGTGCCAGCAGCCTCGAAACAGGGGGGCTTTCACCCCTCCACTTT. Its protein product is CASSLETGGLSPLHF. The rearrangement links TRBV27 to TRBJ1-6; TRBD1 agrees at 8 bases. There are 15 residues in the CDR3. Unmatched junction bases numbered 10, after V lost 6 bases and J lost 9 bases. The germline gives CDR1 MNHEY, CDR2 SMNVEV (reference sequence).